This T cell receptor (beta chain) was obtained from a study of blood T cell repertoires in COVID-19. Study at large: Nucleic acid was either cDNA or gDNA, and it came from T cells, B-cell-depleted T cells, or PBMCs.

Per the authors' pipeline: Nucleated cell number was recorded as an estimate derived from reference gene primer amplification. The assay was immunoSEQ multiplex PCR, and TCRdb's table has in-frame clones only and misses some. V and J calls and clone size are as listed in that table; D and trimming were resolved from the DNA. The sample includes a few hundred thousand clones, roughly nine tenths of them seen just once. This CDR3 has 15 amino acids. Germline lookup yields CDR1 MDHEN and CDR2 SYDVKM. The V segment lost 4 bases and the J segment 7 bases; nucleotides outside the gene matches: 8. The sequence came from a man aged 55-75 years with acute or convalescent COVID-19. The gene calls are TRBV28 and TRBJ2-1; 9 bases align to TRBD1. The sample taken for sequencing was peripheral blood. CDR3 in DNA: TGTGCCAGCAGTTCGGCGGGACAGGGTAGGAATGAGCAGTTCTTC. This gives the protein CASSSAGQGRNEQFF.